This is a list of T cell receptor beta chains from one sample in a study of PD-1 blockade in classical Hodgkin lymphoma. Clones were read by immunoSEQ multiplex PCR, and TCRdb kept only the in-frame ones, dropping some. The sample yields 25,000 to 35,000 clones, approximately 94% seen once. Sequenced: peripheral blood mononuclear cells (PBMCs). The receptors originated from a human donor with classical Hodgkin lymphoma. Both conserved end residues are part of each CDR3. D genes are given only for firm matches. Size is omitted from some rows. Given values are once, few, many or a class for expanded clones.

j_gene	v_gene	abundance	d_gene	CDR3aa	CDR3nt
TRBJ2-1	TRBV10-2	-	-	CASLDGGRGGEQFF	TGCGCCAGCCTCGACGGGGGCCGGGGTGGTGAGCAGTTCTTC
TRBJ2-1	TRBV5-5	-	-	CASSSKGRIHNEQFF	TGTGCCAGCAGCTCGAAGGGGAGGATCCACAATGAGCAGTTCTTC
TRBJ1-1	TRBV6-5	once	-	CASSLNRYTEAFF	TGTGCCAGCAGCCTTAACCGGTACACTGAAGCTTTCTTT
TRBJ2-1	TRBV4-3	-	-	CASSQGPVPGVGQFF	TGCGCCAGCAGCCAGGGCCCGGTTCCAGGGGTGGGTCAGTTCTTC
TRBJ1-4	TRBV11-2	once	-	CASSLRVTANEKLFF	TGTGCCAGCAGCTTACGAGTGACCGCAAATGAAAAACTGTTTTTT
TRBJ2-6	TRBV6-5	few	-	CASSYGSARWANVLTF	TGTGCCAGCAGTTACGGCAGTGCCCGATGGGCCAACGTCCTGACTTTC
TRBJ1-4	TRBV5-1	-	-	CASSGTGATNEKLFF	TGCGCCAGCAGCGGGACCGGGGCCACTAATGAAAAACTGTTTTTT
TRBJ2-3	TRBV7-9	once	-	CASSLGTSTDTQYF	TGTGCCAGCAGCTTGGGGACTAGCACAGATACGCAGTATTTT
TRBJ1-5	TRBV6-5	-	-	CASGGGNQPQHF	TGTGCCAGCGGGGGAGGCAATCAGCCCCAGCATTTT
TRBJ1-2	TRBV20-1	-	-	CSVVKGYTF	TGCAGTGTTGTAAAGGGCTACACCTTC
TRBJ1-1	TRBV5-4	once	-	CASSLDLNTEAFF	TGTGCCAGCAGCTTGGACCTGAACACTGAAGCTTTCTTT
TRBJ2-1	TRBV7-9	once	-	CASSFISSVSGGEEQFF	TGTGCCAGCAGCTTCATCTCTAGTGTATCGGGCGGAGAGGAGCAGTTCTTC
TRBJ1-4	TRBV7-2	-	TRBD1	CASSPVRTGGTNEKLFF	TGTGCCAGCAGCCCCGTTCGGACAGGGGGTACTAATGAAAAACTGTTTTTT
TRBJ2-5	TRBV7-9	-	TRBD1	CASSSRGPETQYF	TGTGCCAGCAGCAGCAGGGGGCCGGAGACCCAGTACTTC
TRBJ2-2	TRBV11-2	-	-	CASSLDPGTGELFF	TGTGCCAGCAGCTTAGACCCTGGTACCGGGGAGCTGTTTTTT
TRBJ2-5	TRBV5-1	-	TRBD2	CASRISGSKETQYF	TGCGCCAGCCGGATTAGCGGGAGTAAAGAGACCCAGTACTTC
TRBJ2-2	TRBV28	once	-	CASPKDGPNTGELFF	TGTGCCAGCCCTAAGGACGGACCGAACACCGGGGAGCTGTTTTTT
TRBJ2-2	TRBV27	-	-	CASTARQSNTGELFF	TGTGCCAGCACCGCCCGGCAGAGTAACACCGGGGAGCTGTTTTTT
TRBJ2-7	TRBV18	few	-	CASSPMDGTYEQYF	TGTGCCAGCTCACCCATGGACGGAACCTACGAGCAGTACTTC
TRBJ2-4	TRBV11-2	-	-	CASSSLAGSAKNIQYF	TGTGCCAGCAGCTCCTTAGCCGGCTCAGCCAAAAACATTCAGTACTTC
TRBJ1-2	TRBV6-5	-	-	CASTTGGSGYTF	TGTGCCAGCACCACGGGGGGCTCCGGCTACACCTTC
TRBJ2-2	TRBV15	-	-	CATSIQIGKPGELFF	TGTGCCACCAGCATCCAGATTGGAAAACCCGGGGAGCTGTTTTTT
TRBJ1-2	TRBV5-6	-	-	CASSLVRVGYGYTF	TGTGCCAGCAGCTTGGTCAGGGTGGGGTATGGCTACACCTTC
TRBJ1-5	TRBV30	-	TRBD1	CAWSRQGAAQPQHF	TGTGCCTGGAGTCGGCAGGGGGCGGCACAGCCCCAGCATTTT